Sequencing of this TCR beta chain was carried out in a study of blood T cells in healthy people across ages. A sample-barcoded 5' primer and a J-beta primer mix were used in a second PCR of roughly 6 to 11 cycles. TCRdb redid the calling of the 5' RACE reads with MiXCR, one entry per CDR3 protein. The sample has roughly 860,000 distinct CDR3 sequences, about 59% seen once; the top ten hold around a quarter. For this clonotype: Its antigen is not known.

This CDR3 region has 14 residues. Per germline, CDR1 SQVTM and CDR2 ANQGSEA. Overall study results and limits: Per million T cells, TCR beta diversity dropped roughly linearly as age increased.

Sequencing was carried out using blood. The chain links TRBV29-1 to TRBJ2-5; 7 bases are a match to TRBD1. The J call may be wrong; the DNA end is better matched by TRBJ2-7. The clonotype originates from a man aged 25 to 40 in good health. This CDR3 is CSVEGPGGAYEQYF. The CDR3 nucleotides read TGCAGCGTTGAAGGGCCAGGGGGAGCCTACGAGCAGTACTTC.